This TCR beta chain comes out of a study of T-cell reconstitution after alpha-beta-depleted transplantation in children. General study points: Newly produced T cells mostly accounted for T-cell counts and diversity one year post-transplant.

The CDR3 loop spans 14 amino acids. V was clipped by 5 bases and J by 1 base, with 11 bases between them. From germline, CDR1 is SGHDN and CDR2 FVKESK. TCRbeta library construction was performed incorporating unique molecular identifiers. TCRdb re-analysed the PCR reads in MiXCR, keeping a single row per CDR3 protein. The data show approximately 630,000 distinct CDR3 sequences, approximately 14% seen once. In this sample, this clonotype turned up a few times. What it recognizes is unknown. This sequence originates from a girl aged 2 to 9 with congenital amegakaryocytic thrombocytopenia, due to receive a stem cell transplant. The chain joins TRBV14 to TRBJ1-1; possible D gene TRBD1, 6 bases. This specimen was PBMCs, taken before TCRalphabeta/CD19-depleted stem cell transplant. Written as DNA, the CDR3 is TGTGCCAGCAGCGGACGACAGGAGAACACTGAAGCTTTCTTT. Translated, it gives CASSGRQENTEAFF.